These 3 T cell receptor beta chains came from one sample sequenced in a study of molecular identifiers for immune sequencing clone quantification. TCRdb reprocessed the PCR reads via MiXCR and lists one record per CDR3 protein. The sample consists of more than 450,000 distinct CDR3 sequences, 25% of them appearing once. Material for sequencing was naive CD8+ T cells from blood, with Jurkat cell RNA spiked in. Subset defined: FACS-sorted CD8+CD4-CCR7+CD45RA+ naive T cells. The receptors derive from a human donor in good health. Some libraries in this study had Jurkat cell RNA spiked in.

A remark on this clonotype: Possible read error: a much larger clone is one base away. The rearrangement joins TRBV29-1 to TRBJ2-5; D is unclear. The CDR3 has 12 amino acids. CDR1 and CDR2 from the germline V gene are SQVTM and ANQGSEA. The ends were cut back, 7 bases at V and 4 bases at J, with 13 bases in the middle. In DNA form, the CDR3 reads TGCAGCGCATTCTCGTACCTAGAGACCCAGTACTTC. It encodes CSAFSYLETQYF.

Notes on this clonotype: Germline is not matched at one junction end, which may reflect a read error. V is TRBV2 and J is TRBJ2-3; D gene unclear. Germline values: CDR1 SNHLY, CDR2 FYNNEI. The CDR3 runs to 14 residues. CDR3 sequence: CASSDVSPLPTSIF. As DNA, the CDR3 is TGTGCCAGCAGTGATGTTAGCCCACTCCCCACTTCCATTTTT.

On this clonotype: One base away lies a much larger clone, so this may be a sequencing read error. This chain joins TRBV5-1 and TRBJ2-1; 9 nucleotides align to TRBD2. CDR3 size: 15 residues. Per the germline V gene, CDR1 is SGHRS and CDR2 is YFSETQ. The CDR3 DNA reads as TGCGCCAGCAGCCCCGGGACTAGCTCCTACATTGAGCAGTTCTTC. It is translated as CASSPGTSSYIEQFF.